This T cell receptor beta chain was sequenced during a study of T cell responses to AZD1222 COVID-19 vaccine. Across the study: The analysis combined second doses at about 4 or about 12 weeks. Findings and limits, study-wide: Among the donors, most were white British and more were female, and clonal diversity was possibly underestimated. No repertoire was sampled before or during the peak T cell response, only after it.

TCRdb's copy holds only in-frame clones and misses some; the assay was immunoSEQ multiplex PCR. The sample consists of approximately 190,000 clones, almost 95% of them appearing once. Of note for this clone: Its specificity is unknown.

This CDR3 has 13 amino acids. The germline gives CDR1 MDHEN, CDR2 SYDVKM. Trimming took 3 bases from V and 5 from J, leaving 10 bases between them. This chain connects TRBV28 to TRBJ1-2; D not resolved. Sequencing was performed on peripheral blood, taken on day 0 of AZD1222 vaccination. The sequence came from an adult in good health. The CDR3 spells CASSLSQKYGYTF. The CDR3 DNA sequence: TGTGCCAGCAGTTTGAGTCAGAAATATGGCTACACCTTC.